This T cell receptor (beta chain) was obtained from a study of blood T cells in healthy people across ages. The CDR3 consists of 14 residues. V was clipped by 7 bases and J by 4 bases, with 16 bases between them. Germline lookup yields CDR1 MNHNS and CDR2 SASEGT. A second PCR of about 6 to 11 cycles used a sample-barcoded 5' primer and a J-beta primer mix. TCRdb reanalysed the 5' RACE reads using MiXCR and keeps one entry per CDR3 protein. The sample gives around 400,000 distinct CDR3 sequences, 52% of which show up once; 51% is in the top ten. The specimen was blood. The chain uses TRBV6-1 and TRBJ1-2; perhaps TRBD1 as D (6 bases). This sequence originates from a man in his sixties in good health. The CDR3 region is CASKGGGASYGYTF. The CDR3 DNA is TGTGCCAGCAAAGGGGGGGGGGCCAGCTATGGCTACACCTTC.